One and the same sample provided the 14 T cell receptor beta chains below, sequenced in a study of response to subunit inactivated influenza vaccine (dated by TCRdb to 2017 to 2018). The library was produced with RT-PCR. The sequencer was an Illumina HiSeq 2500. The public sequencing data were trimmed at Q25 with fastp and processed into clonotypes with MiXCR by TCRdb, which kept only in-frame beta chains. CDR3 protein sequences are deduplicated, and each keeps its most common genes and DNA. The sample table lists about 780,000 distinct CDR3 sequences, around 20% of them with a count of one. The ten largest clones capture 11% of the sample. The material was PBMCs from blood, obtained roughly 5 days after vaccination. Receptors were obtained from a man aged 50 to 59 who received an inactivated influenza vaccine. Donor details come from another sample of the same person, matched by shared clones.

The CDR3, as DNA: TGTGCCAGCAACCCTCTATACAGGGTGGGGGGCACAGATACGCAGTATTTT. As protein: CASNPLYRVGGTDTQYF. The V call is TRBV7-9, the J call TRBJ2-3, with a tentative D call TRBD1 (6 bases). Trimming removed 7 bases at V and 1 base at J, with 21 bases between. This CDR3 has 17 amino acids. Germline V lookup: CDR1 SEHNR, CDR2 FQNEAQ (reference sequence).

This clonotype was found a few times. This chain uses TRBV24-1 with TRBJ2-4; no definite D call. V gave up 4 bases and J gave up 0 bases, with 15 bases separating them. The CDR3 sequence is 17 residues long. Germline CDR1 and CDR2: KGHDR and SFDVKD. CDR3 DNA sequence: TGTGCCACCAGTGACCCAAGTCCGCTGCTAGCCAAAAACATTCAGTACTTC. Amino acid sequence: CATSDPSPLLAKNIQYF.

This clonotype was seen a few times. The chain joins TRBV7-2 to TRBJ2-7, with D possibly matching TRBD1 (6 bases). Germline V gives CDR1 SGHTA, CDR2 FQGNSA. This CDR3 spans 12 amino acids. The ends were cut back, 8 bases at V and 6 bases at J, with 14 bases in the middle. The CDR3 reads CASRLGGPEQYF. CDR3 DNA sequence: TGTGCCAGCCGTCTAGGGGGACCCGAGCAGTACTTC.

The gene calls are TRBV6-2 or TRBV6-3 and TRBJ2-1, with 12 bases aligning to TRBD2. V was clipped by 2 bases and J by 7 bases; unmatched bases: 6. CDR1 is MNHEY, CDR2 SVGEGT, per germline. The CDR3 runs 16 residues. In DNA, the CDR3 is TGTGCCAGCAGTTACCCCCTAGCGGGAGGGAGGAATGAGCAGTTCTTC. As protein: CASSYPLAGGRNEQFF.

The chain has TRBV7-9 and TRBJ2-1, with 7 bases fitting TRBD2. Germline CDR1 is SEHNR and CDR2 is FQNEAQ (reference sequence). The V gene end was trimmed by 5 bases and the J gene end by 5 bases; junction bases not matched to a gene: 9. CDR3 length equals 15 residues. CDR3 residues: CASSTLGGNNNEQFF. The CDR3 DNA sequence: TGTGCCAGCAGCACCCTCGGGGGGAACAACAATGAGCAGTTCTTC. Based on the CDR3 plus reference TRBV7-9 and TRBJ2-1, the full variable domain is DTGVSQNPRHKITKRGQNVTFRCDPISEHNRLYWYRQTLGQGPEFLTYFQNEAQLEKSRLLSDRFSAERPKGSFSTLEIQRTEQGDSAMYLCASSTLGGNNNEQFFGPGTRLTVL.

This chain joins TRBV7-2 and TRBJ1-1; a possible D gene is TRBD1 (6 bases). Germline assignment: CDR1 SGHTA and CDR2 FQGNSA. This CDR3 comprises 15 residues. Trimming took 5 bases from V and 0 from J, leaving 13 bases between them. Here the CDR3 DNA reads TGTGCCAGCAGCACCCGGACAGCCGTGAACACTGAAGCTTTCTTT. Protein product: CASSTRTAVNTEAFF.

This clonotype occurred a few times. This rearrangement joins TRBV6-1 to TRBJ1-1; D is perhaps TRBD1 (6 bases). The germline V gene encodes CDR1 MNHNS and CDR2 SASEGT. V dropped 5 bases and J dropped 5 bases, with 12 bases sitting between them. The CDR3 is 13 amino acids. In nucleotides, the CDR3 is TGTGCCAGCAGTCCATTACAGGGAACTGAAGCTTTCTTT. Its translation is CASSPLQGTEAFF.

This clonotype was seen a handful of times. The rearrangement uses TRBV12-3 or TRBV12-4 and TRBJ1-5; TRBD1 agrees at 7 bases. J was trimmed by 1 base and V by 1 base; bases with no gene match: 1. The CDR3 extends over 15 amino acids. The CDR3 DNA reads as TGTGCCAGCAGTTTAGACAGGGGAAGCAATCAGCCCCAGCATTTT. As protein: CASSLDRGSNQPQHF.

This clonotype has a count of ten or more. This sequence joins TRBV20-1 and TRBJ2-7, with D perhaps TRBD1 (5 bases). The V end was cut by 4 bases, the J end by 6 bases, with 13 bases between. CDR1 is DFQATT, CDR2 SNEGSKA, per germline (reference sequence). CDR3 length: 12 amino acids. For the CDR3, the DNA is TGCAGTGCTATCAGACAGTCCGCCGAGCAGTACTTC. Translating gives CSAIRQSAEQYF.

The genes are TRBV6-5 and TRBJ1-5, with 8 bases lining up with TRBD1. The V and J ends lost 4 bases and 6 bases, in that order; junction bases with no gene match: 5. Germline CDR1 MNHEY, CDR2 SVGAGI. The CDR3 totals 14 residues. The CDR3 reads CASSSQGAGQPQHF. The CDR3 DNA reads TGTGCCAGCAGTTCTCAGGGGGCGGGTCAGCCCCAGCATTTT.

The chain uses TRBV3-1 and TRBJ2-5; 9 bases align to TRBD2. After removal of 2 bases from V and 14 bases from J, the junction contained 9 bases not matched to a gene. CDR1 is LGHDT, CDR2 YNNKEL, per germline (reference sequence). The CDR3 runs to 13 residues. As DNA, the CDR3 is TGTGCCAGCAGCCAATACGGGACTAGCTCTTCCTACTTC. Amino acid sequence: CASSQYGTSSSYF.

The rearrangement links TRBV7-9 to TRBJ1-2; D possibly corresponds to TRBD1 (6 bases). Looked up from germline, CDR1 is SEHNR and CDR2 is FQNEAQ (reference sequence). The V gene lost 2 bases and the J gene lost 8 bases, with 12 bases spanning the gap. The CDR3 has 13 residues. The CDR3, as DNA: TGTGCCAGCAGCTTAAGTGGACAGTTCGGCTACACCTTC. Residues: CASSLSGQFGYTF.

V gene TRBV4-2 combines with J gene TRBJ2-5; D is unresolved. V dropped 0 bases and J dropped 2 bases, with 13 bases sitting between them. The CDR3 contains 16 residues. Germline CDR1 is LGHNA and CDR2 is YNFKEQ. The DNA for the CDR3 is TGTGCCAGCAGCCAAGAGGGATCAACTTTACAAGAGACCCAGTACTTC. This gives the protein CASSQEGSTLQETQYF.

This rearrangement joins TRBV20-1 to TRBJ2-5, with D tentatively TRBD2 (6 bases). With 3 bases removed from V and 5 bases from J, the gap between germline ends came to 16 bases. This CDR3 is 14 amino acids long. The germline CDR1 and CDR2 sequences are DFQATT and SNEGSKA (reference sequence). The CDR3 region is CSARPMGGWETQYF. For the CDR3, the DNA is TGCAGTGCTAGGCCCATGGGAGGCTGGGAGACCCAGTACTTC.